This T cell receptor (beta chain) was profiled in a study of control samples from healthy donors and cancer patients. V lost 0 bases, J lost 7 bases, and 5 bases stayed unmatched. CDR1 is LNHNV, CDR2 YYDKDF, per germline (reference sequence). This CDR3 is 16 amino acids long. Sequencing was performed with immunoSEQ multiplex PCR; in TCRdb, only in-frame clones are kept and a portion is missing. The sample lists about 82,000 clones, around 94% occurring once. This clonotype originated in a woman aged 18-29 years in good health. Specimen: blood. The chain carries TRBV15 and TRBJ2-4; 11 nucleotides line up with TRBD1. The CDR3 bases are TGTGCCACCAGCAGAGATTGGGGACAGGGGGAGAACATTCAGTACTTC. It encodes CATSRDWGQGENIQYF.